The 27 T cell receptor beta chains listed next were all sequenced from one sample in a study of blood T cells in healthy people across ages. Together with a sample-barcoded 5' primer, a J-beta primer mix was included in a second PCR lasting about 7 to 11 cycles. TCRdb re-derived calls from the 5' RACE reads in MiXCR, one entry per CDR3 protein. The top ten clones hold roughly 24% of a sample with 780,000 or so distinct CDR3 sequences, approximately 60% of them seen once. Sequencing input: blood. Every receptor here comes from a man between 40 and 49 years old in good health.

This sequence joins TRBV11-1 and TRBJ1-6; 10 bases are a match to TRBD1. This CDR3 has 15 residues. The junction had 6 bases not matched to a gene; V was cut back by 5 bases and J by 8 bases. The V gene's germline CDR1 is SGHAT and CDR2 FQDESV (reference sequence). The CDR3 DNA reads TGTGCCAGCAGCCTACTGGGGACAGGGGATTCACCCCTCCACTTT. It is translated as CASSLLGTGDSPLHF.

This chain joins TRBV9 and TRBJ2-3; D is ambiguous. CDR3 length equals 13 residues. Trimming took 3 bases from V and 2 from J, leaving 7 bases between them. Germline V gene lookup returns CDR1 SGDLS and CDR2 YYNGEE. The CDR3 spells CASSGSHTDTQYF. The CDR3 DNA reads TGTGCCAGCAGCGGTAGTCACACAGATACGCAGTATTTT.

The rearrangement joins TRBV20-1 to TRBJ1-2; D perhaps matches TRBD1 (6 bases). The V and J ends lost 6 bases and 2 bases respectively, with 13 bases between them. CDR1 is DFQATT and CDR2 is SNEGSKA in the germline V gene (reference sequence). There are 13 residues in the CDR3. CDR3 in amino acids: CSATRDTNYGYTF. The DNA of the CDR3 is TGCAGTGCAACGAGGGACACCAACTATGGCTACACCTTC.

This clonotype appeared once. In DNA form, the CDR3 reads TGTGCCAGCAGTAGCCGGGACATTTTGGTTTCACCGGGCTACGAGCAGTACTTC. Amino acid sequence: CASSSRDILVSPGYEQYF. The chain is built from TRBV6-2 or TRBV6-3 and TRBJ2-7; D might be TRBD1 (6 bases). Deletions cut 5 bases from V and 3 bases from J, with 26 bases between. CDR1 and CDR2 from the germline V gene are MNHEY and SVGEGT. This CDR3 has 18 amino acids.

The V and J genes are TRBV20-1 and TRBJ2-1; no definite D call. V lost 6 bases to trimming and J lost 3 bases, with 9 bases between them. Germline V lookup: CDR1 DFQATT, CDR2 SNEGSKA (reference sequence). The CDR3 consists of 12 residues. The CDR3 DNA sequence: TGCAGTGCAAGGAGAGACTACAATGAGCAGTTCTTC. Translated: CSARRDYNEQFF.

This clonotype was found a few times. This chain joins TRBV10-3 and TRBJ2-7, with 9 bases fitting TRBD2. The J call is uncertain, as TRBJ2-5 better fits the DNA end. The CDR3 spans 15 residues. Per germline, CDR1 ENHRY and CDR2 SYGVKD. CDR3 nucleotide sequence: TGTGCCATCAGTGAGTCGGATAGCGGGAGCGAGACCCAGTACTTC. Amino acids: CAISESDSGSETQYF.

This clonotype was found a few times. This chain connects TRBV5-1 to TRBJ2-5, with a possible D match to TRBD2 (6 bases). Germline assignment: CDR1 SGHRS and CDR2 YFSETQ. The CDR3 covers 15 residues. V gave up 5 bases and J gave up 0 bases, with 14 bases separating them. CDR3 loop: CASSPDGDYQETQYF. In DNA form, the CDR3 reads TGCGCCAGCAGTCCGGACGGGGACTACCAAGAGACCCAGTACTTC. The entire variable domain, with the rest obtained from reference TRBV5-1 and TRBJ2-5, is as follows: KAGVTQTPRYLIKTRGQQVTLSCSPISGHRSVSWYQQTPGQGLQFLFEYFSETQRNKGNFPGRFSGRQFSNSRSEMNVSTLELGDSALYLCASSPDGDYQETQYFGPGTRLLVL.

The rearrangement uses TRBV29-1 and TRBJ1-5; no clear D gene. The V end was cut by 1 base, the J end by 7 bases, with 14 bases between. Per germline, CDR1 SQVTM and CDR2 ANQGSEA. The CDR3 loop spans 14 amino acids. CDR3 protein: CSVEVAGFGQPQHF. The CDR3 coding sequence is TGCAGCGTTGAAGTAGCGGGTTTCGGACAGCCCCAGCATTTT.

At least ten counts were recorded for this clonotype. The CDR3 DNA sequence: TGTGCCAGCAGCTTTGAAACCTCCCGGGAGACCCAGTACTTC. This gives the protein CASSFETSRETQYF. The J gene is TRBJ2-5, the V gene TRBV7-6; D not resolved. The V gene lost 3 bases and the J gene lost 5 bases, with 13 bases spanning the gap. The V gene's germline CDR1 is SGHVS and CDR2 FNYEAQ. CDR3 size: 14 residues.

The V call is TRBV28, the J call TRBJ2-7; D gene ambiguous. The end of the DNA is better explained by TRBJ2-5, so the J call may be wrong. The CDR3 extends over 16 amino acids. Germline CDR1 and CDR2: MDHEN and SYDVKM. CDR3 loop: CASTPIVAVLDPTQYF. The CDR3 bases are TGTGCCAGCACCCCAATCGTGGCAGTCCTAGACCCGACCCAGTACTTC.

This chain connects TRBV20-1 to TRBJ1-1, with 8 bases aligning to TRBD1. Germline CDR1 and CDR2: DFQATT and SNEGSKA (reference sequence). The CDR3 spans 14 residues. V lost 8 bases and J lost 0; bases outside the gene matches: 8. The CDR3 DNA reads as TGCAGTACAGGGGGGAGGTCGATGAACACTGAAGCTTTCTTT. It yields the protein CSTGGRSMNTEAFF.

The table lists this clonotype with a few counts. The rearrangement links TRBV4-2 to TRBJ2-3, with TRBD2 matching 9 bases. CDR1 is LGHNA and CDR2 is YNFKEQ in the germline V gene. V was clipped by 1 base and J by 0 bases; unmatched bases: 2. This CDR3 contains 16 residues. CDR3 nucleotides: TGTGCCAGCAGCCAAGGACTAGCGGAAAGCACAGATACGCAGTATTTT. It codes for CASSQGLAESTDTQYF.

This clonotype appeared a single time. Written as DNA, the CDR3 is TGTGCCAGCAGTTTCGAAGCGGGGGCTTACGAGCAGTACTTC. Protein product: CASSFEAGAYEQYF. The chain couples TRBV27 to TRBJ2-7; 8 nucleotides match TRBD2. Per the germline V gene, CDR1 is MNHEY and CDR2 is SMNVEV (reference sequence). The V and J ends lost 3 bases and 4 bases, in that order; junction bases with no gene match: 5. CDR3 length equals 14 residues.

This chain links TRBV27 with TRBJ2-1; a weak D match, TRBD2 (5 bases). The CDR3 is 14 amino acids. Germline V lookup: CDR1 MNHEY, CDR2 SMNVEV (reference sequence). V dropped 10 bases and J dropped 7 bases, with 20 bases sitting between them. In DNA form, the CDR3 reads TGTGCCACCGCAACGGGATCTTACGGGAATGAGCAGTTCTTC. Translation: CATATGSYGNEQFF.

The chain is built from TRBV6-2 or TRBV6-3 and TRBJ2-4; the D is unclear. CDR1 is MNHEY, CDR2 SVGEGT, per germline. The CDR3 extends over 12 amino acids. Trimming took off 2 bases at V and 13 bases at J, with 12 bases between the two ends. The CDR3 protein is CASSYRVGEQYF. In DNA, the CDR3 is TGTGCCAGCAGTTACAGGGTCGGAGAGCAGTACTTC.

The rearrangement links TRBV20-1 to TRBJ2-1; TRBD2 matches 7 bases. The CDR3 runs to 15 residues. Losses at the gene ends were 1 base for V and 4 bases for J; bases not matched to a gene: 7. Germline CDR1 DFQATT, CDR2 SNEGSKA (reference sequence). CDR3 loop: CSARALAEMYNEQFF. The CDR3 nucleotides read TGCAGTGCTAGAGCCCTAGCGGAGATGTACAATGAGCAGTTCTTC.

CDR3: CASSPQVSGRNRDEQYF. The CDR3 coding sequence is TGTGCCAGCTCACCTCAGGTGAGCGGGAGGAACCGCGATGAGCAGTACTTC. The chain uses TRBV18 and TRBJ2-1; TRBD2 matches at 9 bases. The DNA matches TRBJ2-7 better at its end, which makes the J call doubtful. The germline CDR1 and CDR2 sequences are KGHSH and LQKENI. There are 17 residues in the CDR3.

Turning to this clonotype: This CDR3 is missing its conserved last phenylalanine or tryptophan, likely due to a read error. The genes are TRBV7-2 and TRBJ2-7; D is possibly TRBD2 (6 bases). The end of the DNA aligns better with TRBJ2-5, so the J call may be wrong. The CDR3 has 13 amino acids. Germline values: CDR1 SGHTA, CDR2 FQGNSA. CDR3: CASSPTPTRTQYS. The CDR3 coding sequence is TGTGCCAGCAGCCCCACCCCGACTAGGACCCAGTACTCC.

This chain connects TRBV12-3 or TRBV12-4 to TRBJ2-7; no clear D. The ends were cut back, 6 bases at V and 4 bases at J, with 13 bases in the middle. The length of the CDR3 is 13 residues. The CDR3 nucleotides are TGTGCCAGCAGCTCAGTAAACCAGTACGAGCAGTACTTC. It codes for CASSSVNQYEQYF.

This clonotype was found a few times. This chain uses TRBV4-2 with TRBJ2-1, with D possibly being TRBD2 (6 bases). This CDR3 has 14 residues. Germline CDR1 reads LGHNA; CDR2 reads YNFKEQ. V shed 1 base and J shed 10 bases, with 14 bases lying between them. The CDR3: CASSQGVGSGEQFF. As DNA, the CDR3 is TGTGCCAGCAGCCAAGGGGTTGGGAGCGGGGAGCAGTTCTTC.

The CDR3 DNA sequence: TGTGCCATCAGTGAGTCGGATAAGACTAGCGGGGTCATGGGCAATGAGCAGTTCTTC. It is translated as CAISESDKTSGVMGNEQFF. The chain couples TRBV10-3 to TRBJ2-1; 11 nucleotides line up with TRBD2. Germline V gives CDR1 ENHRY, CDR2 SYGVKD. The length of the CDR3 is 19 residues. Trimming removed 0 bases from V and 6 bases from J; junction bases left unmatched: 13.

The rearrangement uses TRBV29-1 and TRBJ2-1; 9 bases are shared with TRBD2. The CDR3 has 14 residues. Germline CDR1 SQVTM, CDR2 ANQGSEA. V dropped 6 bases and J dropped 6; count of bases not matched to a gene: 9. CDR3 loop: CSVDGLAGTNEQFF. The CDR3, as DNA: TGCAGCGTAGATGGGCTAGCGGGGACCAATGAGCAGTTCTTC.

The chain uses TRBV20-1 and TRBJ2-1; 7 nucleotides align to TRBD2. Germline values: CDR1 DFQATT, CDR2 SNEGSKA (reference sequence). This CDR3 has 16 residues. V dropped 5 bases and J dropped 2; count of bases not matched to a gene: 12. The CDR3 sequence: CSAWDWGAGTYNEQFF. CDR3 DNA: TGCAGTGCTTGGGACTGGGGAGCGGGGACCTACAATGAGCAGTTCTTC.

This chain connects TRBV24-1 to TRBJ2-6; D might be TRBD1 (6 bases). CDR3 size: 24 residues. V was cut by 4 bases and J by 1 base, with 34 bases left in between. CDR1 KGHDR and CDR2 SFDVKD come from the germline V gene. CDR3 region: CATSDGFKWQGLPEAHSGANVLTF. CDR3 nucleotide sequence: TGTGCCACCAGTGACGGCTTCAAGTGGCAGGGGTTACCCGAGGCTCATTCTGGGGCCAACGTCCTGACTTTC.

The chain is built from TRBV4-1 and TRBJ2-7, with unresolved D. The CDR3 has 13 residues. The V and J ends lost 1 base and 3 bases respectively, with 7 bases between them. Germline lookup yields CDR1 MGHRA and CDR2 YSYEKL. The CDR3 here is CASSQGSVYEQYF. The CDR3 DNA reads as TGCGCCAGCAGCCAAGGTTCGGTCTACGAGCAGTACTTC.

The chain carries TRBV28 and TRBJ2-3, with a tentative D call TRBD2 (6 bases). Germline V gene data show CDR1 as MDHEN and CDR2 as SYDVKM. The CDR3 is made up of 15 amino acids. V dropped 6 bases and J dropped 4 bases, with 17 bases sitting between them. Here the CDR3 DNA reads TGTGCCAGCAGGGGAGGATCCCGAAGGCCAGATACGCAGTATTTT. The encoded protein is CASRGGSRRPDTQYF. Drawing the rest from reference TRBV28 and TRBJ2-3, the complete variable domain is DVKVTQSSRYLVKRTGEKVFLECVQDMDHENMFWYRQDPGLGLRLIYFSYDVKMKEKGDIPEGYSVSREKKERFSLILESASTNQTSMYLCASRGGSRRPDTQYFGPGTRLTVL.

The chain is built from TRBV12-3 or TRBV12-4 and TRBJ2-7, with a weak D call TRBD1 (6 bases). The V end lost 8 bases, the J end lost 7 bases, and 18 bases lay between the germline ends. This CDR3 has 13 amino acids. The CDR3 nucleotides read TGTGCCAGCGGCCGGGACACCTACAATGAGCAGTACTTC. Its translation: CASGRDTYNEQYF.